This TCR beta chain is from a study of blood T cell repertoires in COVID-19. Turning to the study itself: T cells, B-cell-depleted T cells, or PBMCs provided the cDNA or gDNA that served as material.

Assay used: immunoSEQ multiplex PCR; TCRdb lists only in-frame clones, some missing. Of over 95,000 clones listed, around 90% are singletons. V was cut by 3 bases and J by 8 bases, with 12 bases left in between. Germline V gene data show CDR1 as SGHRS and CDR2 as YFSETQ. CDR3 length: 13 residues. Sequences were obtained from peripheral blood. The chain recombines TRBV5-1 with TRBJ2-1; D might be TRBD2 (5 bases). This sequence was found in a woman in her forties or fifties with acute or convalescent COVID-19. The CDR3 region has the DNA TGCGCCAGCAGCTCACTTAGGGAGCATGAGCAGTTCTTC. Its protein product is CASSSLREHEQFF.